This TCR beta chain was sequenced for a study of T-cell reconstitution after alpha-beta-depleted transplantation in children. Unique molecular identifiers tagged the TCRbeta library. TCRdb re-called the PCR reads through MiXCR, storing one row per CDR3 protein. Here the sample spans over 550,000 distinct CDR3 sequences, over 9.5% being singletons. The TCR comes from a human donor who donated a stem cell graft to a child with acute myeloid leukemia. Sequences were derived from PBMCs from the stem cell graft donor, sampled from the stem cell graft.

CDR3 protein: CSARPWGFYGYTF. CDR3 nucleotides: TGCAGTGCTCGACCCTGGGGATTCTATGGCTACACCTTC. This chain joins TRBV20-1 and TRBJ1-2; no clear D gene. The CDR3 is 13 amino acids. The germline gives CDR1 DFQATT, CDR2 SNEGSKA (reference sequence). V shed 5 bases and J shed 4 bases, with 14 bases lying between them.